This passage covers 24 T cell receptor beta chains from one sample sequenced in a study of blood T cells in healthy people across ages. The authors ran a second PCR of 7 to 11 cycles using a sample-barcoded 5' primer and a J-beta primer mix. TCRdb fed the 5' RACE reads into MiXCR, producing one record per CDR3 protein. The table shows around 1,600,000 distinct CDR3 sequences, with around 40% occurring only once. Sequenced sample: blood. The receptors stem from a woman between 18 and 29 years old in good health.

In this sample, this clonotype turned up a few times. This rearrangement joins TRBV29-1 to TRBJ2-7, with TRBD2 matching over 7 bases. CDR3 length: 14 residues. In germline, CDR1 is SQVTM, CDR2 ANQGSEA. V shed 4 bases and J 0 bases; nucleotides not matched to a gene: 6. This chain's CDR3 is CSVAASGISYEQYF. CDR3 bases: TGCAGCGTTGCGGCTAGCGGAATCTCCTACGAGCAGTACTTC.

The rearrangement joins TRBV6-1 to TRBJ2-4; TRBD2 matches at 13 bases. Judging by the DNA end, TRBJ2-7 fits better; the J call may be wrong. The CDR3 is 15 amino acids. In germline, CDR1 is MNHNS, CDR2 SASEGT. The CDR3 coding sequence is TGTGCCAGCAGTGACAGGACTAGCGGGAGTTACGAGCAGTACTTC. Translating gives CASSDRTSGSYEQYF.

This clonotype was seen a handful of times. This CDR3 is CASSPTGRAGTEAFF. The CDR3 DNA follows: TGTGCCAGCAGCCCAACGGGCAGGGCGGGAACTGAAGCTTTCTTT. V and J are TRBV9 and TRBJ1-1; tentatively, D is TRBD1 (5 bases). The V gene's germline CDR1 is SGDLS and CDR2 YYNGEE. The CDR3 is made up of 15 amino acids. V dropped 4 bases and J dropped 5 bases, with 18 bases sitting between them.

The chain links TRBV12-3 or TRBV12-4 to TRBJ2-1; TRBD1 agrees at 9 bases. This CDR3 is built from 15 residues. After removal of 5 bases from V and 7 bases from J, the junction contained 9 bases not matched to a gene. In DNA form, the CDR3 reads TGTGCCAGCAGTCCCTCCGGGACAGGGTCGAATGAGCAGTTCTTC. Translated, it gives CASSPSGTGSNEQFF.

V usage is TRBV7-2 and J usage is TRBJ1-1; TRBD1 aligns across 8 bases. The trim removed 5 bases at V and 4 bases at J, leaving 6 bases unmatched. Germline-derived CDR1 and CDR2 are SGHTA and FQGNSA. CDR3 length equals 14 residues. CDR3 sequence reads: CASSGQGAFTEAFF. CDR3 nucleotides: TGTGCCAGCAGCGGCCAGGGGGCTTTCACTGAAGCTTTCTTT.

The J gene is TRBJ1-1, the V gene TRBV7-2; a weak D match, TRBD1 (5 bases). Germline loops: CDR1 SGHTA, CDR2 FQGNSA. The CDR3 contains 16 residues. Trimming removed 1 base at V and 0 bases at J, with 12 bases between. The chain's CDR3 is CASSLEGSGMNTEAFF. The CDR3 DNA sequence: TGTGCCAGCAGCTTAGAAGGGTCAGGGATGAACACTGAAGCTTTCTTT.

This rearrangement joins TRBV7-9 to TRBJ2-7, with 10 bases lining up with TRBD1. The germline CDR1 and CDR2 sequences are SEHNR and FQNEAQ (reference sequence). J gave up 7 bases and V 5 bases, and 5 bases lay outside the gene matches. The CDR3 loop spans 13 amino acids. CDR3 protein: CASSKGTGDEQYF. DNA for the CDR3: TGTGCCAGCAGCAAAGGGACAGGGGATGAGCAGTACTTC.

The CDR3 spells CASSVPMATSGASNEQFF. CDR3 DNA: TGTGCCAGCAGTGTCCCAATGGCTACTAGCGGGGCTTCCAATGAGCAGTTCTTC. The genes are TRBV12-3 or TRBV12-4 and TRBJ2-1; the match to TRBD2 covers 10 bases. V shed 5 bases, J shed 6 bases, and the junction held 16 bases outside the gene matches. This CDR3 has 18 amino acids.

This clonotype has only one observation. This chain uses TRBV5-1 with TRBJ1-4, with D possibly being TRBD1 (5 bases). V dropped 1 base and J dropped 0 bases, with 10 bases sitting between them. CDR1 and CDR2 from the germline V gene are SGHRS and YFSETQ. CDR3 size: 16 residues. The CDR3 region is CASSLSGAATNEKLFF. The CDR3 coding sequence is TGCGCCAGCAGCTTGAGCGGGGCGGCAACTAATGAAAAACTGTTTTTT.

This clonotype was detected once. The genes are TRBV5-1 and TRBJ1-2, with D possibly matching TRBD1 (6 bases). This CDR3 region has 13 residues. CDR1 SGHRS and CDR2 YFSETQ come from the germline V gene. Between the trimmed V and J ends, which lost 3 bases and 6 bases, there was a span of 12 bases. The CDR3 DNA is TGCGCCAGCAGCTGGGGGACATCCGATGGCTACACCTTC. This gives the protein CASSWGTSDGYTF.

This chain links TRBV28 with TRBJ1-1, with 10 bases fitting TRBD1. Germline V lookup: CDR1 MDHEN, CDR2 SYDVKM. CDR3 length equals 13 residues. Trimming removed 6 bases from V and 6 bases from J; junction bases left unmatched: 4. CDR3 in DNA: TGTGCCAGCAGAGACAGGGGGCTGGCTGAAGCTTTCTTT. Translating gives CASRDRGLAEAFF.

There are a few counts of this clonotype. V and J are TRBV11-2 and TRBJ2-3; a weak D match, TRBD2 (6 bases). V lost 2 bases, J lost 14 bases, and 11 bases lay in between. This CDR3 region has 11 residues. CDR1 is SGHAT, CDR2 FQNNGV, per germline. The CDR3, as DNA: TGTGCCAGCAGCTTACTGGAGGGGCTGTATTTT. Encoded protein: CASSLLEGLYF.

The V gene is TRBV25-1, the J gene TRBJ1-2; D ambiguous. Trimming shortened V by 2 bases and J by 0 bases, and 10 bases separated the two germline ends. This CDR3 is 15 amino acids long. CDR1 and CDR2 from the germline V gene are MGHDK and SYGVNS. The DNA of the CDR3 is TGTGCCAGCAGTGAAGGAGATCCAGCTAACTATGGCTACACCTTC. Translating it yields CASSEGDPANYGYTF.

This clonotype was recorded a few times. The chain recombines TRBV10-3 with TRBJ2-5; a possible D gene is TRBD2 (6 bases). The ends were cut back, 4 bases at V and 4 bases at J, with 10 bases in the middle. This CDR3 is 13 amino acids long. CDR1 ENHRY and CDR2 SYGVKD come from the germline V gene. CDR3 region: CAISGGVGETQYF. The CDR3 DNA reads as TGTGCCATCAGTGGCGGGGTCGGAGAGACCCAGTACTTC.

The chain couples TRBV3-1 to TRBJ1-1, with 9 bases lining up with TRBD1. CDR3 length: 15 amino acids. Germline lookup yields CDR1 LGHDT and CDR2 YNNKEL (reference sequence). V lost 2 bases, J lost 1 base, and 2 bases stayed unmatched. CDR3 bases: TGTGCCAGCAGCCAACGGACAGGGGCGAACACTGAAGCTTTCTTT. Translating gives CASSQRTGANTEAFF.

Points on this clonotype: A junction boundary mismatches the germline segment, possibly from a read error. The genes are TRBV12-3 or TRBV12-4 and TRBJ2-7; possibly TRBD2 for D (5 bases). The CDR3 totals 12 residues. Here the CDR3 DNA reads TGTGCCAACAAAGGGAGCTCCGACGAGCAGTACTTC. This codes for CANKGSSDEQYF.

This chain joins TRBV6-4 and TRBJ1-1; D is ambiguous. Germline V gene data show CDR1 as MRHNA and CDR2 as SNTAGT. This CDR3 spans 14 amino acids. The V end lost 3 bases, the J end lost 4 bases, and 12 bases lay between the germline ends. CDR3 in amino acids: CASSETNRATEAFF. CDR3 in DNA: TGTGCCAGCAGTGAAACTAACAGAGCCACTGAAGCTTTCTTT.

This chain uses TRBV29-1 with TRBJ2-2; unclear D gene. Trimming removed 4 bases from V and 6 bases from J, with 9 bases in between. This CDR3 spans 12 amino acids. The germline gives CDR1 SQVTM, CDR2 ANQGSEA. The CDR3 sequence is CSVGAMSGELFF. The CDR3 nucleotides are TGCAGCGTTGGCGCGATGTCCGGGGAGCTGTTTTTT.

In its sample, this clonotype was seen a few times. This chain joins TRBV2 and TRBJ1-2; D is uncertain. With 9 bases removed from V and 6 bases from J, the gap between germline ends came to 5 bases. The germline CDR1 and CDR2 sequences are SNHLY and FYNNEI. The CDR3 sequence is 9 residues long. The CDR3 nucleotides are TGTGCCAGAAAGGATGGCTACACCTTC. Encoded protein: CARKDGYTF.

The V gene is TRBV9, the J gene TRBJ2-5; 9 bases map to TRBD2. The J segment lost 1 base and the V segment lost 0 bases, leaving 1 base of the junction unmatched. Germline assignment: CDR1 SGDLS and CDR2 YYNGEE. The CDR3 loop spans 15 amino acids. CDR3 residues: CASSVASGIQETQYF. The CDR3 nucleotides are TGTGCCAGCAGCGTAGCTAGCGGGATCCAAGAGACCCAGTACTTC.

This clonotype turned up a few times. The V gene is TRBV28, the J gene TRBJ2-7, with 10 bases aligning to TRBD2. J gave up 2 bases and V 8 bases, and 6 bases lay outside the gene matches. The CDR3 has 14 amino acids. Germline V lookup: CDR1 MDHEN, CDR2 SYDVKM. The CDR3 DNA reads TGTGCCAGCTCTATAGCGGGAGGAGCCTACGAGCAGTACTTC. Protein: CASSIAGGAYEQYF.

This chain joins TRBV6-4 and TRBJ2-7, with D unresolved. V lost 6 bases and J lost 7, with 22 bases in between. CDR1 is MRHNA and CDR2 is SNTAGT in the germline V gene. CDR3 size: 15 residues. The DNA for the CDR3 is TGTGCCAGCAGCCCCGACACGAGCTCCTGCAATGAGCAGTACTTC. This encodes CASSPDTSSCNEQYF.

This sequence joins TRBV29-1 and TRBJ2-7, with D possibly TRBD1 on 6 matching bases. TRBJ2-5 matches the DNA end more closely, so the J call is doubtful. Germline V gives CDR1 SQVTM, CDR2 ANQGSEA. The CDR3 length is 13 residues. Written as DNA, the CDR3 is TGCAGCGTTTCGCAGGGGTCTCCAGAGACCCAGTACTTC. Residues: CSVSQGSPETQYF.

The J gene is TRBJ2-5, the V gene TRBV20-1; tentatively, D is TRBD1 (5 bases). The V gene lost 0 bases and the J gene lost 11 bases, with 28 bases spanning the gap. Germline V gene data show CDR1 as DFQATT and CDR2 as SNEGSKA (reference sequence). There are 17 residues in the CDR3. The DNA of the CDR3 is TGCAGTGCTAGAGATCTAACTCTAGGGGAAACAGACAATGAGCAGTACTTC. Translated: CSARDLTLGETDNEQYF.